The rows below give T cell receptor beta chains drawn from one sample of a study of STAT5B mutations in CD4+ large granular lymphocyte leukemia. Using immunoSEQ multiplex PCR, the repertoire was profiled, and TCRdb retains in-frame clones only, with some absent. The sample lists tens of thousands of clones, approximately 84% occurring once. Specimen: CD4+ T cells from blood buffy coats. All receptors derive from a human donor in good health. Each CDR3 is given with its conserved first and last residue. The order of the fields is D gene, clone size, J gene, V gene, CDR3 protein, CDR3 DNA. D genes are given only for firm matches. Clone size appears in some rows only: once, few, many, or a class for an expanded clone.

D: NA
size: NA
J: TRBJ2-1
V: TRBV7-2
CDR3: CASSLVVVGEQFF
DNA: TGTGCCAGCAGCTTAGTGGTAGTGGGTGAGCAGTTCTTC

D: TRBD1
size: NA
J: TRBJ2-4
V: TRBV7-2
CDR3: CASSLGQGRYF
DNA: TGTGCCAGCAGCCTCGGACAGGGCCGGTACTTC

D: TRBD1
size: NA
J: TRBJ1-2
V: TRBV2
CDR3: CASIGQGVGGYTF
DNA: TGTGCCAGCATCGGGCAGGGGGTTGGTGGCTACACCTTC

D: NA
size: NA
J: TRBJ2-3
V: TRBV11-2
CDR3: CASSLTLIDTQYF
DNA: TGTGCCAGCAGCTTAACCCTCATAGATACGCAGTATTTT

D: NA
size: NA
J: TRBJ2-6
V: TRBV30
CDR3: CAWTVPRRSGANVLTF
DNA: TGTGCCTGGACGGTGCCACGACGCTCTGGGGCCAACGTCCTGACTTTC

D: NA
size: NA
J: TRBJ2-2
V: TRBV13
CDR3: CASSFGQPPTGELFF
DNA: TGTGCCAGCAGCTTTGGACAGCCCCCCACCGGGGAGCTGTTTTTT

D: NA
size: once
J: TRBJ2-3
V: TRBV11-3
CDR3: CASSLAAGTDTQYF
DNA: TGTGCCAGCAGCTTAGCCGCTGGCACAGATACGCAGTATTTT

D: TRBD2
size: NA
J: TRBJ2-1
V: TRBV27
CDR3: CASRRAGLADEQFF
DNA: TGTGCCAGCCGCCGCGCGGGTCTAGCGGATGAGCAGTTCTTC

D: NA
size: NA
J: TRBJ2-5
V: TRBV11-2
CDR3: CASNGVSETQYF
DNA: TGTGCCAGCAACGGGGTTTCAGAGACCCAGTACTTC

D: NA
size: NA
J: TRBJ2-1
V: TRBV18
CDR3: CASSPDSRNEQFF
DNA: TGTGCCAGCTCACCCGACAGTAGGAATGAGCAGTTCTTC

D: NA
size: NA
J: TRBJ2-3
V: TRBV5-1
CDR3: CASSLGQRTDTQYF
DNA: TGCGCCAGCAGCCTCGGACAACGGACAGATACGCAGTATTTT

D: NA
size: NA
J: TRBJ2-1
V: TRBV5-5
CDR3: CASSLSTGLSYNEQFF
DNA: TGTGCCAGCAGCCTATCTACAGGGCTATCCTACAATGAGCAGTTCTTC

D: TRBD2
size: once
J: TRBJ2-3
V: TRBV7-8
CDR3: CASSTLAGGNTDTQYF
DNA: TGTGCCAGCAGCACATTAGCGGGGGGTAACACAGATACGCAGTATTTT

D: NA
size: NA
J: TRBJ2-3
V: TRBV10-3
CDR3: CAISEGGAGDTQYF
DNA: TGTGCCATCAGTGAGGGGGGGGCCGGAGATACGCAGTATTTT

D: NA
size: NA
J: TRBJ1-3
V: TRBV30
CDR3: CAWSQESSGNTIYF
DNA: TGTGCCTGGAGTCAAGAGAGCTCTGGAAACACCATATATTTT

D: NA
size: NA
J: TRBJ1-2
V: TRBV19
CDR3: CASSMELLDSSYGYTF
DNA: TGTGCCAGTAGTATGGAACTCTTGGACTCGTCGTATGGCTACACCTTC

D: TRBD1
size: few
J: TRBJ2-7
V: TRBV2
CDR3: CASLTGTGDYEQYF
DNA: TGTGCCAGCCTAACCGGGACAGGGGACTACGAGCAGTACTTC

D: TRBD2
size: once
J: TRBJ2-1
V: TRBV10-3
CDR3: CAISGGTSAYNEQFF
DNA: TGTGCCATCAGTGGCGGGACTAGCGCGTACAATGAGCAGTTCTTC

D: NA
size: NA
J: TRBJ2-7
V: TRBV7-9
CDR3: CASSLGDYEQYF
DNA: TGTGCCAGCAGCTTGGGAGATTACGAGCAGTACTTC

D: NA
size: NA
J: TRBJ2-3
V: TRBV9
CDR3: CASSVGEGVGTDTQYF
DNA: TGTGCCAGCAGCGTAGGTGAGGGGGTAGGGACAGATACGCAGTATTTT

D: NA
size: NA
J: TRBJ1-2
V: TRBV27
CDR3: CASSSLEGRGSSYGYTF
DNA: TGTGCCAGCAGTTCACTAGAAGGTCGAGGGTCCTCCTATGGCTACACCTTC

D: NA
size: NA
J: TRBJ1-2
V: TRBV19
CDR3: CASSMEGDYGYTF
DNA: TGTGCCAGTAGTATGGAGGGGGACTATGGCTACACCTTC

D: TRBD1
size: NA
J: TRBJ2-3
V: TRBV15
CDR3: CATSRAGTGSFSDTQYF
DNA: TGTGCCACCAGCAGAGCCGGGACAGGGAGCTTTTCAGATACGCAGTATTTT

D: NA
size: NA
J: TRBJ2-3
V: TRBV6-1
CDR3: CASSFVRPDTQYF
DNA: TGTGCCAGCAGTTTTGTTCGGCCAGATACGCAGTATTTT

D: TRBD1
size: few
J: TRBJ1-4
V: TRBV2
CDR3: CASSEGQGIGKLFF
DNA: TGTGCCAGCAGTGAAGGACAGGGGATCGGAAAACTGTTTTTT

D: NA
size: NA
J: TRBJ1-2
V: TRBV20-1
CDR3: CSAWKDHTF
DNA: TGCAGTGCTTGGAAAGACCACACCTTC

D: NA
size: NA
J: TRBJ2-2
V: TRBV19
CDR3: CASTLYGPWVNTGELFF
DNA: TGTGCCAGTACCCTATACGGGCCGTGGGTAAACACCGGGGAGCTGTTTTTT

D: TRBD1
size: NA
J: TRBJ1-4
V: TRBV15
CDR3: CATSRGQGTLRDEKLFF
DNA: TGTGCCACCAGCAGAGGACAGGGAACTTTAAGAGATGAAAAACTGTTTTTT

D: NA
size: NA
J: TRBJ1-1
V: TRBV19
CDR3: CASSIGTPSPEAFF
DNA: TGTGCCAGTAGTATAGGGACCCCCAGCCCTGAAGCTTTCTTT

D: TRBD1
size: NA
J: TRBJ2-3
V: TRBV29-1
CDR3: CSVVTGQSTDTQYF
DNA: TGCAGCGTTGTGACAGGGCAGAGCACAGATACGCAGTATTTT

D: NA
size: NA
J: TRBJ2-2
V: TRBV6-6
CDR3: CASSRANTGELFF
DNA: TGTGCCAGCAGTAGGGCGAACACCGGGGAGCTGTTTTTT

D: NA
size: NA
J: TRBJ2-7
V: TRBV5-1
CDR3: CASSSLGSSYEQYF
DNA: TGCGCCAGCAGCTCCCTAGGGAGCTCCTACGAGCAGTACTTC